The rows below give T cell receptor beta chains drawn from one sample of a study of T cell responses to AZD1222 COVID-19 vaccine. Method: immunoSEQ multiplex PCR; TCRdb's copy keeps in-frame clones and lacks some. The data hold 70,000 to 100,000 clones, with roughly 90% observed a single time. This material consisted of peripheral blood, taken 28 days after the second AZD1222 dose. The receptors shown here come from an adult who received the AZD1222 COVID-19 vaccine. CDR3s include the opening cysteine and the closing phenylalanine or tryptophan. Each record gives: J gene, D gene, V gene, clone size, CDR3 DNA, CDR3 protein. The D gene is left open where the match is weak. For some rows the clone size is stated as once, few or many, or as a class when expanded; others skip it.

j_call: TRBJ2-1
d_call: TRBD1
v_call: TRBV29-1
clone_size: .
cdr3_nt: TGCAGCGTTGCCATCTTAGGACAGGGACCATACAATGAGCAGTTCTTC
cdr3_aa: CSVAILGQGPYNEQFF

j_call: TRBJ2-3
d_call: .
v_call: TRBV24-1
clone_size: once
cdr3_nt: TGTGCCACCAGTGACAGCCTACTTAGCACAGATACGCAGTATTTT
cdr3_aa: CATSDSLLSTDTQYF

j_call: TRBJ2-7
d_call: .
v_call: TRBV27
clone_size: .
cdr3_nt: TGTGCCAGCAGATCCCGACAGGGGAGGGGATCGGGGGAGCAGTACTTC
cdr3_aa: CASRSRQGRGSGEQYF

j_call: TRBJ1-1
d_call: .
v_call: TRBV6-1
clone_size: .
cdr3_nt: TGTGCCAGCAGTGAAGCGGGTAGCCCGGAGGGCACTGAAGCTTTCTTT
cdr3_aa: CASSEAGSPEGTEAFF

j_call: TRBJ1-4
d_call: .
v_call: TRBV28
clone_size: .
cdr3_nt: TGTGCCAGCAGTCTCAACAATGAAAAACTGTTTTTT
cdr3_aa: CASSLNNEKLFF

j_call: TRBJ1-1
d_call: .
v_call: TRBV29-1
clone_size: .
cdr3_nt: TGCAGCGTTGAAGTTGGTACTGAAGCTTTCTTT
cdr3_aa: CSVEVGTEAFF

j_call: TRBJ1-5
d_call: TRBD1
v_call: TRBV6-1
clone_size: few
cdr3_nt: TGTGCCAGCAGTGAGGATGGGACAGGGGCTCAGCCCCAGCATTTT
cdr3_aa: CASSEDGTGAQPQHF

j_call: TRBJ1-5
d_call: .
v_call: TRBV30
clone_size: .
cdr3_nt: TGTGCCTGGAGATCCTCTGCCGGGCAGCTCAATCAGCCCCAGCATTTT
cdr3_aa: CAWRSSAGQLNQPQHF

j_call: TRBJ2-2
d_call: TRBD2
v_call: TRBV7-2
clone_size: .
cdr3_nt: TGTGCCAGCAGCTCATACGGGGGGGACACCGGGGAGCTGTTTTTT
cdr3_aa: CASSSYGGDTGELFF

j_call: TRBJ2-2
d_call: TRBD1
v_call: TRBV19
clone_size: few
cdr3_nt: TGTGCCAGTACCCTAGGACAGGGAACCGGGGAGCTGTTTTTT
cdr3_aa: CASTLGQGTGELFF

j_call: TRBJ1-2
d_call: .
v_call: TRBV5-4
clone_size: .
cdr3_nt: TGTGCCAGCAGCTCCATAATAACGACAGGAACCTATGGCTACACCTTC
cdr3_aa: CASSSIITTGTYGYTF

j_call: TRBJ1-6
d_call: TRBD1
v_call: TRBV28
clone_size: .
cdr3_nt: TGTGCCAGCAGCTGGGACAGGGGGATCTATAATTCACCCCTCCACTTT
cdr3_aa: CASSWDRGIYNSPLHF

j_call: TRBJ1-2
d_call: .
v_call: TRBV12-3/TRBV12-4
clone_size: .
cdr3_nt: TGTGCCAGCAGTTCTGGACAGAGTGGCTACACCTTC
cdr3_aa: CASSSGQSGYTF

j_call: TRBJ1-1
d_call: .
v_call: TRBV14
clone_size: .
cdr3_nt: TGTGCCAGCAGCCGAGTGATGGAGGGGGACACTGAAGCTTTCTTT
cdr3_aa: CASSRVMEGDTEAFF

j_call: TRBJ2-7
d_call: .
v_call: TRBV15
clone_size: .
cdr3_nt: TGTGCCACCAGCAGAGCAATCCTCTCCTACGAGCAGTACTTC
cdr3_aa: CATSRAILSYEQYF

j_call: TRBJ2-5
d_call: TRBD2
v_call: TRBV3-1/TRBV3-2
clone_size: .
cdr3_nt: TGTGCCAGCAGCCGAGCGGGGGGGCAGGAGACCCAGTACTTC
cdr3_aa: CASSRAGGQETQYF

j_call: TRBJ2-6
d_call: .
v_call: TRBV7-9
clone_size: .
cdr3_nt: TGTGCCAGCAGCTTAGGAGGGACCGGGGCCAACGTCCTGACTTTC
cdr3_aa: CASSLGGTGANVLTF

j_call: TRBJ2-7
d_call: TRBD1
v_call: TRBV5-4
clone_size: .
cdr3_nt: TGTGCCAGCAGCTCGGGGGACAGGGGAGGCTACGAGCAGTACTTC
cdr3_aa: CASSSGDRGGYEQYF

j_call: TRBJ1-1
d_call: TRBD1
v_call: TRBV6-5
clone_size: .
cdr3_nt: TGTGCCAGCAGGGGGACAGACCTGATGAACACTGAAGCTTTCTTT
cdr3_aa: CASRGTDLMNTEAFF

j_call: TRBJ1-5
d_call: TRBD1
v_call: TRBV10-1
clone_size: many
cdr3_nt: TGCGCCAGCAGACAGGGGGCCCTCAATCAGCCCCAGCATTTT
cdr3_aa: CASRQGALNQPQHF

j_call: TRBJ1-5
d_call: .
v_call: TRBV2
clone_size: .
cdr3_nt: TGTGCCAGCAAAACCGGGCCGGTTTGGCCCCAGCATTTT
cdr3_aa: CASKTGPVWPQHF

j_call: TRBJ1-6
d_call: TRBD1
v_call: TRBV7-9
clone_size: few
cdr3_nt: TGTGCCAGCAGCCGAGAGGGACAGGGGTCTTCACCCCTCCACTTT
cdr3_aa: CASSREGQGSSPLHF

j_call: TRBJ2-2
d_call: .
v_call: TRBV27
clone_size: .
cdr3_nt: TGTGCCAGCAGAAATCGGGCCCCCAACACCGGGGAGCTGTTTTTT
cdr3_aa: CASRNRAPNTGELFF

j_call: TRBJ2-5
d_call: .
v_call: TRBV11-3
clone_size: .
cdr3_nt: TGTGCCAGCAGCTGGAGCGGGCAGCAAGAGACCCAGTACTTC
cdr3_aa: CASSWSGQQETQYF

j_call: TRBJ1-3
d_call: TRBD1
v_call: TRBV28
clone_size: .
cdr3_nt: TGTGCCAGCAGTTTATTAGAGGAACAGGGGCTCTCTGGAAACACCATATATTTT
cdr3_aa: CASSLLEEQGLSGNTIYF

j_call: TRBJ1-3
d_call: .
v_call: TRBV5-4
clone_size: .
cdr3_nt: TGTGCCAGCAGCTTGGGGGGCGCAGGTTCTGGAAACACCATATATTTT
cdr3_aa: CASSLGGAGSGNTIYF

j_call: TRBJ1-1
d_call: .
v_call: TRBV28
clone_size: .
cdr3_nt: TGTGCCAGCAGTACCGTAGGGCAGGGGGAAGCTTTCTTT
cdr3_aa: CASSTVGQGEAFF

j_call: TRBJ2-2
d_call: .
v_call: TRBV7-3
clone_size: .
cdr3_nt: TGTGCCAGCAGCCGCGATCATACCCCCGGGGAGCTGTTTTTT
cdr3_aa: CASSRDHTPGELFF

j_call: TRBJ1-6
d_call: .
v_call: TRBV5-1
clone_size: .
cdr3_nt: TGCGCCAGCAGCTTGGAGGGACGTAATAATTCACCCCTCCACTTT
cdr3_aa: CASSLEGRNNSPLHF

j_call: TRBJ1-5
d_call: .
v_call: TRBV21-1
clone_size: .
cdr3_nt: TGTGCCAGCAGCACGACAGGGCCGGGCAATCAGCCCCAGCATTTT
cdr3_aa: CASSTTGPGNQPQHF

j_call: TRBJ1-5
d_call: TRBD1
v_call: TRBV27
clone_size: .
cdr3_nt: TGTGCCAGCAGCAAACAGGGGGCTGGACAGCCCCAGCATTTT
cdr3_aa: CASSKQGAGQPQHF

j_call: TRBJ2-1
d_call: TRBD1
v_call: TRBV23-1
clone_size: .
cdr3_nt: TGCGCCAGCAGTTTTGGGACAGGGTTTCGGGATGAGCAGTTCTTC
cdr3_aa: CASSFGTGFRDEQFF

j_call: TRBJ1-4
d_call: TRBD1
v_call: TRBV5-1
clone_size: .
cdr3_nt: TGCGCCAGCCGCCCCACGACAGGGGGGAGTGAAAAACTGTTTTTT
cdr3_aa: CASRPTTGGSEKLFF

j_call: TRBJ2-7
d_call: TRBD1
v_call: TRBV11-2
clone_size: .
cdr3_nt: TGTGCCAGCAGCTTAGGGGGGACAGGGGGCTGGGAGCAGTACTTC
cdr3_aa: CASSLGGTGGWEQYF

j_call: TRBJ1-3
d_call: .
v_call: TRBV28
clone_size: few
cdr3_nt: TGTGCCAGCAGTCAGGGTGCTGGAAACACCATATATTTT
cdr3_aa: CASSQGAGNTIYF

j_call: TRBJ1-2
d_call: .
v_call: TRBV6-5
clone_size: .
cdr3_nt: TGTGCCAGCAGTTCAAGCGGAGGGGGGGCCTATGGCTACACCTTC
cdr3_aa: CASSSSGGGAYGYTF

j_call: TRBJ2-1
d_call: TRBD2
v_call: TRBV4-1
clone_size: .
cdr3_nt: TGCGCCAGCAGCCAAGAACCGGGACTAGCGGGGGGCCTCTCCTACAATGAGCAGTTCTTC
cdr3_aa: CASSQEPGLAGGLSYNEQFF

j_call: TRBJ2-1
d_call: .
v_call: TRBV18
clone_size: .
cdr3_nt: TGTGCCAGCTCACCACCTAACAACCATGAGCAGTTCTTC
cdr3_aa: CASSPPNNHEQFF

j_call: TRBJ1-2
d_call: .
v_call: TRBV7-9
clone_size: .
cdr3_nt: TGTGCCAGCAGCTTAGCGTCCTATGGCTACACCTTC
cdr3_aa: CASSLASYGYTF

j_call: TRBJ1-1
d_call: .
v_call: TRBV21-1
clone_size: .
cdr3_nt: TGTGCCAGCAGCCTCCGGGGGGCAGACACTGAAGCTTTCTTT
cdr3_aa: CASSLRGADTEAFF

j_call: TRBJ1-5
d_call: .
v_call: TRBV7-8
clone_size: .
cdr3_nt: TGTGCCAGCAGCCCCATTAGCAATCAGCCCCAGCATTTT
cdr3_aa: CASSPISNQPQHF

j_call: TRBJ2-3
d_call: .
v_call: TRBV24-1
clone_size: .
cdr3_nt: TGTGCCACCGGGAACAGGGGCACAGATACGCAGTATTTT
cdr3_aa: CATGNRGTDTQYF

j_call: TRBJ1-5
d_call: .
v_call: TRBV6-1
clone_size: .
cdr3_nt: TGTGCCAGCAGTGAAGGGGCAGGCTATAGCAATCAGCCCCAGCATTTT
cdr3_aa: CASSEGAGYSNQPQHF

j_call: TRBJ1-1
d_call: .
v_call: TRBV5-1
clone_size: .
cdr3_nt: TGCGCCAGCAGCAAGGACGGGAACACTGAAGCTTTCTTT
cdr3_aa: CASSKDGNTEAFF

j_call: TRBJ2-5
d_call: TRBD2
v_call: TRBV6-2/TRBV6-3
clone_size: .
cdr3_nt: TGTGCCAGCAGTTCGGGACTAGCGGGGGGGCCCATAGAGACCCAGTACTTC
cdr3_aa: CASSSGLAGGPIETQYF

j_call: TRBJ2-7
d_call: TRBD2
v_call: TRBV27
clone_size: .
cdr3_nt: TGTGCCAGCAGCCGACTAGCGGGGAACGAGCAGTACTTC
cdr3_aa: CASSRLAGNEQYF

j_call: TRBJ1-1
d_call: TRBD1
v_call: TRBV18
clone_size: .
cdr3_nt: TGTGCCAGCTCACGGACAGGGGGCGGTTTGACTGAAGCTTTCTTT
cdr3_aa: CASSRTGGGLTEAFF

j_call: TRBJ2-3
d_call: .
v_call: TRBV7-3
clone_size: .
cdr3_nt: TGTGCCAGCAAAGTGGGCGGTAGCACAGATACGCAGTATTTT
cdr3_aa: CASKVGGSTDTQYF

j_call: TRBJ1-2
d_call: .
v_call: TRBV5-4
clone_size: .
cdr3_nt: TGTGCCAGCAGCTTGGGGCAGGACTATGGAAGCTACACCTTC
cdr3_aa: CASSLGQDYGSYTF